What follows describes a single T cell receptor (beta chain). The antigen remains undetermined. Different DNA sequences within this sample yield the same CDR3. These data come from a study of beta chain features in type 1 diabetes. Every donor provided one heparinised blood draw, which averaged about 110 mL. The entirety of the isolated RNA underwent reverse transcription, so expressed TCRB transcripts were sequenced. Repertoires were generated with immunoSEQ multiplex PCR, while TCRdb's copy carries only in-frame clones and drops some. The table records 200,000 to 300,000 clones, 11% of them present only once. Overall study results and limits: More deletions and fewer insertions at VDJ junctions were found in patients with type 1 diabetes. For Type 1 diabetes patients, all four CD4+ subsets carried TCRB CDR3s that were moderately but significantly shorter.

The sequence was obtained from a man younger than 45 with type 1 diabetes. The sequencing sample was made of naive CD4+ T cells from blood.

As DNA, the CDR3 is TGTGCCAGCAGCCCCAGCGGGGGGACGTACAATGAGCAGTTCTTC. Translation: CASSPSGGTYNEQFF. V and J are TRBV7-2 and TRBJ2-1, with 9 bases lining up with TRBD2. V lost 5 bases and J lost 4; bases outside the gene matches: 6. CDR3 length: 15 amino acids. Germline CDR1 reads SGHTA; CDR2 reads FQGNSA.